Shown below are 19 T cell receptor beta chains from a single sample sequenced in a study of T cells in Graves' hyperthyroidism and ophthalmopathy (dated by TCRdb to between 2018 and 2021). The library was produced with multiplex PCR. Sequenced using an Illumina HiSeq 2000. TCR beta CDR3 regions were amplified from RNA transcripts. For the first round of RT-PCR on the TCR CDR3, the HTBI primer set was used together with the Qiagen OneStep RT-PCR kit. TCRdb cleaned the public reads at Q25 with fastp, built clones with MiXCR and kept in-frame beta chains. Rows with one shared CDR3 protein collapse into an entry with the most common genes and DNA. In this sample the table shows roughly 280,000 distinct CDR3 sequences, about 18% of which occur a single time. The ten largest clones take up around 55% of the sample. The sequenced sample was blood. The receptors stem from an older woman with Graves' ophthalmopathy.

The chain has TRBV27 and TRBJ1-6, with TRBD1 matching over 12 bases. The CDR3 consists of 20 residues. J gave up 0 bases and V 6 bases, and 12 bases lay outside the gene matches. Germline CDR1 MNHEY, CDR2 SMNVEV (reference sequence). The CDR3 DNA reads TGTGCCAGCAGGGGGACAGGGGGCACTGCACGGAGCTCCTATAATTCACCCCTCCACTTT. Protein product: CASRGTGGTARSSYNSPLHF.

There are many counts of this clonotype. The chain links TRBV6-7 to TRBJ2-5, with D hard to call. TRBV6-7 counts as an open reading frame of uncertain function. Trimming stripped 7 bases from V and 2 bases from J, with 8 bases between. The CDR3 extends over 12 amino acids. The CDR3 protein is CASNQGQETQYF. For the CDR3, the DNA is TGTGCCAGCAATCAAGGTCAAGAGACCCAGTACTTC.

This clonotype has only a few counts. The chain recombines TRBV20-1 with TRBJ2-3; tentative D call: TRBD1 (5 bases). V was trimmed by 0 bases and J by 0 bases, leaving 16 bases between them. Germline-derived CDR1 and CDR2 are DFQATT and SNEGSKA (reference sequence). This CDR3 region has 17 residues. CDR3 in amino acids: CSAREIGGRASTDTQYF. The CDR3 region has the DNA TGCAGTGCTAGAGAAATAGGTGGCAGGGCAAGCACAGATACGCAGTATTTT.

This clonotype showed up many times. The chain carries TRBV7-2 and TRBJ1-1; perhaps TRBD1 as D (6 bases). Germline V gives CDR1 SGHTA, CDR2 FQGNSA. The CDR3 extends over 14 amino acids. With 1 base removed from V and 2 bases from J, the gap between germline ends came to 8 bases. The chain's CDR3 is CASSLVGGNTEAFF. Here the CDR3 DNA reads TGTGCCAGCAGCTTAGTAGGGGGAAACACTGAAGCTTTCTTT.

At least ten counts were recorded for this clonotype. The V gene is TRBV5-1, the J gene TRBJ2-1; TRBD1 matches at 11 bases. Trimming at V came to 3 bases and at J to 5 bases, leaving 1 base not matched to a gene. The CDR3 has 14 amino acids. Germline values: CDR1 SGHRS, CDR2 YFSETQ. The CDR3 sequence: CASSWDRGDNEQFF. The CDR3, as DNA: TGCGCCAGCAGCTGGGACAGGGGGGACAATGAGCAGTTCTTC. Variable domain in full (rest from reference TRBV5-1 and TRBJ2-1): KAGVTQTPRYLIKTRGQQVTLSCSPISGHRSVSWYQQTPGQGLQFLFEYFSETQRNKGNFPGRFSGRQFSNSRSEMNVSTLELGDSALYLCASSWDRGDNEQFFGPGTRLTVL.

This clonotype was counted ten times or more. J is TRBJ2-7 and V is TRBV5-1; TRBD1 aligns across 11 bases. V gave up 7 bases and J gave up 3 bases; unmatched junction bases: 6. This CDR3 has 14 amino acids. From germline, CDR1 is SGHRS and CDR2 YFSETQ. The CDR3 DNA reads as TGCGCCAGCCGCGCCGGGACAGGGGGCTACGAGCAGTACTTC. As protein: CASRAGTGGYEQYF. The full variable domain, rest sourced from reference TRBV5-1 and TRBJ2-7, is KAGVTQTPRYLIKTRGQQVTLSCSPISGHRSVSWYQQTPGQGLQFLFEYFSETQRNKGNFPGRFSGRQFSNSRSEMNVSTLELGDSALYLCASRAGTGGYEQYFGPGTRLTVT.

This clonotype was observed many times. The J gene is TRBJ2-5, the V gene TRBV27, with D perhaps matching TRBD1 (5 bases). This CDR3 is 16 amino acids long. V lost 7 bases and J lost 5, with 23 bases in between. CDR1 MNHEY and CDR2 SMNVEV come from the germline V gene (reference sequence). For the CDR3, the DNA is TGTGCCAGCACCGCCGACAGAAGGAGCCGGCTGGAGACCCAGTACTTC. This gives the protein CASTADRRSRLETQYF.

The chain combines TRBV7-6 with TRBJ1-1; 7 bases align to TRBD1. Trimming cost V 10 bases and J 7 bases; bases outside gene matches: 15. CDR1 and CDR2 (germline): SGHVS, FNYEAQ. The CDR3 covers 14 residues. DNA of the CDR3: TGTGCCACCTATGGGGACAGCGGCGGGGTTGAAGCTTTCTTT. It translates to CATYGDSGGVEAFF.

This clonotype was seen ten or more times. The chain recombines TRBV11-1 with TRBJ2-1; D unresolved. Germline CDR1 and CDR2: SGHAT and FQDESV (reference sequence). Trimming stripped 1 base from V and 5 bases from J, with 6 bases between. The CDR3 contains 13 residues. The CDR3 is CASSLEANNEQFF. CDR3 bases: TGTGCCAGCAGCTTAGAGGCGAACAATGAGCAGTTCTTC.

This clonotype was observed many times. V and J are TRBV3-1 and TRBJ2-7; D call uncertain. Trimming shortened V by 0 bases and J by 2 bases, and 8 bases separated the two germline ends. From germline, CDR1 is LGHDT and CDR2 YNNKEL (reference sequence). This CDR3 region has 14 residues. The CDR3 bases are TGTGCCAGCAGCCAAGATTACCTAGCCTACGAGCAGTACTTC. Translation: CASSQDYLAYEQYF.

This clonotype has ten or more counts. V gene TRBV11-2 combines with J gene TRBJ2-1; possibly TRBD2 for D (5 bases). This CDR3 comprises 15 residues. Trimming took off 0 bases at V and 4 bases at J, with 10 bases between the two ends. The germline V gene encodes CDR1 SGHAT and CDR2 FQNNGV. The CDR3 DNA reads TGTGCCAGCAGCTTAGATCTAGCTTCTTACAATGAGCAGTTCTTC. It is translated as CASSLDLASYNEQFF.

This clonotype was found many times. The chain employs TRBV20-1 and TRBJ2-7; D possibly corresponds to TRBD2 (5 bases). Germline loops: CDR1 DFQATT, CDR2 SNEGSKA (reference sequence). This CDR3 is 13 amino acids long. V lost 3 bases and J lost 0, with 9 bases in between. In nucleotides, the CDR3 is TGCAGTGCTAGCGGGGAAACCTCCTACGAGCAGTACTTC. Translation: CSASGETSYEQYF.

This clonotype was detected many times. The genes are TRBV28 and TRBJ1-4; unclear D gene. CDR3 length: 13 residues. V was shortened by 6 bases and J by 8 bases, with 13 bases between the two germline ends. The germline CDR1 and CDR2 sequences are MDHEN and SYDVKM. CDR3 bases: TGTGCCAGCAGGTCCCTGCCCTCCGAAAAACTGTTTTTT. Translating gives CASRSLPSEKLFF.

Of note for this clonotype: A much bigger clone sits one base away, suggesting this may be a read error. The V call is TRBV18, the J call TRBJ2-2; 8 bases align to TRBD2. Germline V CDR1 and CDR2: KGHSH, LQKENI. The CDR3 contains 15 residues. CDR3: CASSPTSGRTGEPFF. For the CDR3, the DNA is TGTGCCAGCTCACCTACTAGCGGCCGCACCGGGGAGCCGTTTTTT. The full variable domain, its missing parts supplied by reference TRBV18 and TRBJ2-2, is NAGVMQNPRHLVRRRGQEARLRCSPMKGHSHVYWYRQLPEEGLKFMVYLQKENIIDESGMPKERFSAEFPKEGPSILRIQQVVRGDSAAYFCASSPTSGRTGEPFFGEGSRLTVL.

At least ten counts were recorded for this clonotype. This rearrangement joins TRBV27 to TRBJ1-1; a weak D match, TRBD1 (6 bases). V was trimmed by 5 bases and J by 3 bases, leaving 16 bases between them. The CDR3 extends over 15 amino acids. CDR1 is MNHEY and CDR2 is SMNVEV in the germline V gene (reference sequence). CDR3 amino acids: CASSMNRVRDTEAFF. The CDR3 DNA sequence: TGTGCCAGCAGTATGAACAGGGTGAGAGACACTGAAGCTTTCTTT.

This clonotype has a handful of counts. J is TRBJ2-6 and V is TRBV6-1, with 7 bases fitting TRBD1. CDR1 and CDR2 from the germline V gene are MNHNS and SASEGT. This CDR3 region has 16 residues. V shed 3 bases and J 3 bases; nucleotides not matched to a gene: 5. The CDR3 reads CASSENRGHGANVLTF. The CDR3 coding sequence is TGTGCCAGCAGTGAGAACAGGGGTCATGGGGCCAACGTCCTGACTTTC.

This chain connects TRBV9 to TRBJ2-2; D could derive from TRBD1 or TRBD2 (7 bases each). The CDR3 sequence is 17 residues long. Germline CDR1 reads SGDLS; CDR2 reads YYNGEE. Trimming removed 2 bases from V and 0 bases from J, with 14 bases in between. The CDR3 DNA sequence: TGTGCCAGCAGCGTGCCCAGGGGGGGTGCGAACACCGGGGAGCTGTTTTTT. Translating gives CASSVPRGGANTGELFF.

This sequence joins TRBV6-5 and TRBJ1-6; D gene unclear. This CDR3 spans 17 amino acids. V shed 0 bases and J shed 0 bases, with 9 bases lying between them. Germline CDR1 and CDR2: MNHEY and SVGAGI. This CDR3 reads CASSYSAGSSYNSPLHF. The CDR3 DNA sequence: TGTGCCAGCAGTTACTCAGCCGGGAGCTCCTATAATTCACCCCTCCACTTT.

This clonotype was seen ten or more times. The rearrangement joins TRBV28 to TRBJ2-5; TRBD2 matches 8 bases. The CDR3 has 11 amino acids. CDR1 and CDR2 (germline): MDHEN, SYDVKM. The CDR3: CASSGEETQYF. For the CDR3, the DNA is TGTGCGAGTAGCGGGGAAGAGACCCAGTACTTC.